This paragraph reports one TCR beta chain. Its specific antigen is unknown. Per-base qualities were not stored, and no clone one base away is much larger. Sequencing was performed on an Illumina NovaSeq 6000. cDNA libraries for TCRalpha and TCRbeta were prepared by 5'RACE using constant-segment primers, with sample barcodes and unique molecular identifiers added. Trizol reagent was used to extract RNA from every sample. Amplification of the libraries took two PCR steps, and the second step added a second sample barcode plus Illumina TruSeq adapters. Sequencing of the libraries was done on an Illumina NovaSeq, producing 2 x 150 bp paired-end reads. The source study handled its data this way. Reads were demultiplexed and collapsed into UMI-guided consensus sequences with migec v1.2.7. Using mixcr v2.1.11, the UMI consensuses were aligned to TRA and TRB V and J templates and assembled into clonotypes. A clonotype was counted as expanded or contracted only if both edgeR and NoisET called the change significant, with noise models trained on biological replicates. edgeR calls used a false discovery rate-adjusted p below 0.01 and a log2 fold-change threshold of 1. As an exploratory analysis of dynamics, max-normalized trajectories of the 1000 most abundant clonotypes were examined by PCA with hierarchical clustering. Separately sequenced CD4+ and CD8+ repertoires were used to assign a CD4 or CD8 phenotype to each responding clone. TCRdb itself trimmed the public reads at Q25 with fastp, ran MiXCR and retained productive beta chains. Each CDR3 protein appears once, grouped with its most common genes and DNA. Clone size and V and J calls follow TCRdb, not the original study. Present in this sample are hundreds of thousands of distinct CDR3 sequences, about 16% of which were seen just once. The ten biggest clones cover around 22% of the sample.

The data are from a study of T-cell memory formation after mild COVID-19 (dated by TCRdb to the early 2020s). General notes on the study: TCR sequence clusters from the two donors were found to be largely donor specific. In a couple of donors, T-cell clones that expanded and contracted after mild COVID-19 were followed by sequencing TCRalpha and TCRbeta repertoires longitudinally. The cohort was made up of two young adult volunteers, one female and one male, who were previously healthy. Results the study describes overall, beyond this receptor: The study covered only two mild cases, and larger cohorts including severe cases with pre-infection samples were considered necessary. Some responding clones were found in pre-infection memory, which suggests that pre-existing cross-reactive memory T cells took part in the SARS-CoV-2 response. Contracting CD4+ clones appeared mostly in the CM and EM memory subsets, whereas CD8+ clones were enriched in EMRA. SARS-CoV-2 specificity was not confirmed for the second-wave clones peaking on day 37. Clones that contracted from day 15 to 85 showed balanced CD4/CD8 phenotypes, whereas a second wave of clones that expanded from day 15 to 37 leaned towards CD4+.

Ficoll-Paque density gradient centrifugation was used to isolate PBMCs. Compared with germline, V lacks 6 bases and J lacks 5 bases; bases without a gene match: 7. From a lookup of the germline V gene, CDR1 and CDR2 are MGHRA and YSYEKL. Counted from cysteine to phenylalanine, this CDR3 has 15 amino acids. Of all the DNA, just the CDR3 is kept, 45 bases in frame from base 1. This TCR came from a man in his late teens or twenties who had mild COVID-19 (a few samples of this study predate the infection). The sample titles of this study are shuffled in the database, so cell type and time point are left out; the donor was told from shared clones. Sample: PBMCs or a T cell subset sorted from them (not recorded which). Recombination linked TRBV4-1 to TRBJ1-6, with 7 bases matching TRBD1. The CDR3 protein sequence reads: CASSRQGSNNSPLHF. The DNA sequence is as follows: TGCGCCAGCAGTCGACAGGGATCTAATAATTCACCCCTCCACTTT.